This T cell receptor (beta chain) originates from a study of blood T cell repertoires in COVID-19. As for the study in general: Acute and convalescent COVID-19 samples came from the United States, Italy and Spain. PBMCs, B-cell-depleted T cells, or T cells were the source of the cDNA or gDNA that made up the material.

Authors' analysis steps: Using reference gene primer amplification, nucleated cell counts were estimated. Sequenced by immunoSEQ multiplex PCR; TCRdb stores in-frame clones only, minus some. V and J calls and clone size follow that table, whereas D and trimming were derived from the DNA. In the table there are about 240,000 clones, around 84% of which are singletons. With V trimmed by 4 bases and J by 6 bases, 4 bases remained unmatched. Germline CDR1 SGDLS, CDR2 YYNGEE. The CDR3 is 13 residues long. This clonotype was obtained from a woman between 18 and 30 years old with acute or convalescent COVID-19. The gene calls are TRBV9 and TRBJ2-1; 7 nucleotides align to TRBD1. The sequenced sample was peripheral blood. The CDR3 spells CASSPTGANEQFF. The CDR3 bases are TGTGCCAGCAGCCCCACAGGGGCCAATGAGCAGTTCTTC.